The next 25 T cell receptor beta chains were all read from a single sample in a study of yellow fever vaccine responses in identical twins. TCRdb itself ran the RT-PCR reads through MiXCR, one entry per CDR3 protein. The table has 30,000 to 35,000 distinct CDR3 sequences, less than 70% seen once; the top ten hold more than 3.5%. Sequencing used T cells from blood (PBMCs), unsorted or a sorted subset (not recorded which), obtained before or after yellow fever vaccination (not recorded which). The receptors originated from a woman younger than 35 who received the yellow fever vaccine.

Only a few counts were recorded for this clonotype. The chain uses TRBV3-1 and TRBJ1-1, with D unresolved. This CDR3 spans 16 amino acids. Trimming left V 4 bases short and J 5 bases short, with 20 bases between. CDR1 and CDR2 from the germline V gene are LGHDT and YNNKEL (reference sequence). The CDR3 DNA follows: TGTGCCAGCAGCCTAGCAGGAAGTCGGGCTGTGACTGAAGCTTTCTTT. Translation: CASSLAGSRAVTEAFF.

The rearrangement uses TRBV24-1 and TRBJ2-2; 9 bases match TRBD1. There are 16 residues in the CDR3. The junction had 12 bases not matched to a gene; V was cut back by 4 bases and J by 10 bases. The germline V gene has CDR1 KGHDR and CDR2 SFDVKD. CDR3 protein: CATSDPGQGYTQELFF. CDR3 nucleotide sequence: TGTGCCACCAGTGACCCGGGACAGGGATACACACAGGAGCTGTTTTTT.

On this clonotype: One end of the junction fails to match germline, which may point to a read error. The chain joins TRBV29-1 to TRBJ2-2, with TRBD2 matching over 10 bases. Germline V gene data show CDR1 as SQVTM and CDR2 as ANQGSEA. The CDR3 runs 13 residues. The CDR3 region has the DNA TGCAGCGTTGAAAAGCGGGAGGGCGGGGAGCTTTTTTTT. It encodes CSVEKREGGELFF.

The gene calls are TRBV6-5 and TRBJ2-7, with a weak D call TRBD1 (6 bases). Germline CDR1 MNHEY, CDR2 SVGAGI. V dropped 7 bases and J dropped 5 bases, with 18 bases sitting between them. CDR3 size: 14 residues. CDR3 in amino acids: CASNSGTQSNEQYF. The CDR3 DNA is TGTGCCAGCAATTCCGGGACACAATCTAACGAGCAGTACTTC.

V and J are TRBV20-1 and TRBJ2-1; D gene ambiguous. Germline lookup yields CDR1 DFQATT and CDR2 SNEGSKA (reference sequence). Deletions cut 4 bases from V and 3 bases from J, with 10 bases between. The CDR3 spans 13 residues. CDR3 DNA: TGCAGTGCTAAGGCAGACGACTACAATGAGCAGTTCTTC. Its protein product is CSAKADDYNEQFF.

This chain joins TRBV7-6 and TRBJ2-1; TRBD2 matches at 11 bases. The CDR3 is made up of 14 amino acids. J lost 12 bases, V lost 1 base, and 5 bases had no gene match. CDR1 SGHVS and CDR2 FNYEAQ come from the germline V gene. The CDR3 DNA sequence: TGTGCCAGCAGCTTAGAGGGACTAGCGGAGGTGCAGTTCTTC. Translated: CASSLEGLAEVQFF.

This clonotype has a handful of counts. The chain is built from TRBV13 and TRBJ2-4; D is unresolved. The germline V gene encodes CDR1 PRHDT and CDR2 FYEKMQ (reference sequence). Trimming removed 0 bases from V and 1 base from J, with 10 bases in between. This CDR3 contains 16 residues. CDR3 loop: CASSLGSAEAKNIQYF. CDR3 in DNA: TGTGCCAGCAGCTTAGGGTCCGCCGAGGCCAAAAACATTCAGTACTTC.

CDR3 amino acids: CASSQDWGYEQYF. CDR3 nucleotides: TGTGCCAGCAGCCAAGATTGGGGATACGAGCAGTACTTC. The chain couples TRBV3-1 to TRBJ2-7; no clear D. The V gene lost 0 bases and the J gene lost 4 bases, with 7 bases spanning the gap. Looked up from germline, CDR1 is LGHDT and CDR2 is YNNKEL (reference sequence). The CDR3 spans 13 residues.

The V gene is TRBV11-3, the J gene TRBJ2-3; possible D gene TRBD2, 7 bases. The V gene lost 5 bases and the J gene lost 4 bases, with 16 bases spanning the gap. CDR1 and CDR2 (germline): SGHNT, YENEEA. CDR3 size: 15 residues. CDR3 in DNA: TGTGCCAGCAGCCCCCGTGGGCGGGGGCCAGATACGCAGTATTTT. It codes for CASSPRGRGPDTQYF.

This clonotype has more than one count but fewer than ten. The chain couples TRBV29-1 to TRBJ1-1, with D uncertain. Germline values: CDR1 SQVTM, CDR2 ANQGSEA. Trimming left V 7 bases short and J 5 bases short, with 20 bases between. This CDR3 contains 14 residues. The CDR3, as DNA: TGCAGCGCCGCTACGTCTGGTGGAGGAACTGAAGCTTTCTTT. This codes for CSAATSGGGTEAFF. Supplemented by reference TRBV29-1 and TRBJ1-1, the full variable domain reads SAVISQKPSRDICQRGTSLTIQCQVDSQVTMMFWYRQQPGQSLTLIATANQGSEATYESGFVIDKFPISRPNLTFSTLTVSNMSPEDSSIYLCSAATSGGGTEAFFGQGTRLTVV.

CDR3 loop: CASSSPGGSYEQYV. DNA of the CDR3: TGTGCCAGCAGTTCCCCGGGGGGATCCTACGAGCAGTACGTC. J is TRBJ2-7 and V is TRBV28; 7 nucleotides agree with TRBD2. CDR3 length: 14 residues. Germline values: CDR1 MDHEN, CDR2 SYDVKM. V dropped 4 bases and J dropped 1; count of bases not matched to a gene: 4.

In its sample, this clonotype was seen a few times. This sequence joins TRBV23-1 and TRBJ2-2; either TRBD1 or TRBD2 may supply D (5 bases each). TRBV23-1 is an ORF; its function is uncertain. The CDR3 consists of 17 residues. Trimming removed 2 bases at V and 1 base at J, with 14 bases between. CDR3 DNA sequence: TGCGCCAGCAGTCAAGGGGACGGATGGGTGAACACCGGGGAGCTGTTTTTT. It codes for CASSQGDGWVNTGELFF.

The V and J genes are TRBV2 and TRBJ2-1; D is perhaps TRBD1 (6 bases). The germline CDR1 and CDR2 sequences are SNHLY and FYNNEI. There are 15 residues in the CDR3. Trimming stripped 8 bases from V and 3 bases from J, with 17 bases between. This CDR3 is CASQSSGQNYNEQFF. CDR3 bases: TGTGCCAGCCAGAGTTCGGGACAAAACTACAATGAGCAGTTCTTC. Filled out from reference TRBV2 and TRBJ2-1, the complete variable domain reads EPEVTQTPSHQVTQMGQEVILRCVPISNHLYFYWYRQILGQKVEFLVSFYNNEISEKSEIFDDQFSVERPDGSNFTLKIRSTKLEDSAMYFCASQSSGQNYNEQFFGPGTRLTVL.

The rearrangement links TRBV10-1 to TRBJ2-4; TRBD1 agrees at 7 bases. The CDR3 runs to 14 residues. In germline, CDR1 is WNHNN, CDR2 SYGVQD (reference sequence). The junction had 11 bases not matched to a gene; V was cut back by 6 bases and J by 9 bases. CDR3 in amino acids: CASSLDRERSIQYF. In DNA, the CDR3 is TGCGCCAGCAGCTTAGACAGGGAACGAAGCATTCAGTACTTC.

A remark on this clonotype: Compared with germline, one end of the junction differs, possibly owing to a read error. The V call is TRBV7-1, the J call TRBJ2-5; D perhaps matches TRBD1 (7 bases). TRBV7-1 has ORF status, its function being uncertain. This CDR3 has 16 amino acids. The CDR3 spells CASSPAGGTVGGTQYF. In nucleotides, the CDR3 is TGTGCCAGCAGCCCAGCAGGGGGGACCGTTGGGGGGACCCAGTACTTC.

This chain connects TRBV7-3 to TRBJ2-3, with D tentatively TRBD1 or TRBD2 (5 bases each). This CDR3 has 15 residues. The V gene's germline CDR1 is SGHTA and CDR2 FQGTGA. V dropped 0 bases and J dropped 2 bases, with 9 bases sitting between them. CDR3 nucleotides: TGTGCCAGCAGCTTAACAGGGACGTTCACAGATACGCAGTATTTT. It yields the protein CASSLTGTFTDTQYF. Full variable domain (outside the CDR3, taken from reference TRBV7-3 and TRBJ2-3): GAGVSQTPSNKVTEKGKYVELRCDPISGHTALYWYRQSLGQGPEFLIYFQGTGAADDSGLPNDRFFAVRPEGSVSTLKIQRTERGDSAVYLCASSLTGTFTDTQYFGPGTRLTVL.

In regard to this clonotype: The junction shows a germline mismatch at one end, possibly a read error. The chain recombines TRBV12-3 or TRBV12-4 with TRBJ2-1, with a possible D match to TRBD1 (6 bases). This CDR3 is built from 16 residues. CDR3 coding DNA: TGTGCCAGCAGTTTCTTCTGGGACACCAACTACAATGAGCACTTCTTC. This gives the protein CASSFFWDTNYNEHFF.

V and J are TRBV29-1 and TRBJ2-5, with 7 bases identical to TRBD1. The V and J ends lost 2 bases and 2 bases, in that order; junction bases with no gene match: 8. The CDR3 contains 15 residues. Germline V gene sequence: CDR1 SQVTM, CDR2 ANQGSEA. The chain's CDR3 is CSVESSGTEQETQYF. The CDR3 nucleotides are TGCAGCGTTGAATCGTCCGGGACAGAACAAGAGACCCAGTACTTC.

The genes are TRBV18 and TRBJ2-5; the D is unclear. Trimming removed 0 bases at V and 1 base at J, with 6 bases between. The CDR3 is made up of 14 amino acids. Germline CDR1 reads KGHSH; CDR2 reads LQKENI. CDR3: CASSPPHFQETQYF. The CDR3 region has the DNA TGTGCCAGCTCACCACCGCACTTCCAAGAGACCCAGTACTTC.

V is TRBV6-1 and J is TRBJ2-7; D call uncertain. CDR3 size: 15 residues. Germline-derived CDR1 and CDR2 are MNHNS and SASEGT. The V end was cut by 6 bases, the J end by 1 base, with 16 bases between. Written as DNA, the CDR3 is TGTGCCAGCAGCCAATGGACGGCCGGATCCTACGAGCAGTACTTC. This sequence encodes CASSQWTAGSYEQYF.

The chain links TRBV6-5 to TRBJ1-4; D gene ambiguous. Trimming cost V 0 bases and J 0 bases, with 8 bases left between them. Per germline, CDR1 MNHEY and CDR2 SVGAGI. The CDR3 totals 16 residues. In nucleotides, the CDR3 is TGTGCCAGCAGTTACTCGTGGGCAGCAACTAATGAAAAACTGTTTTTT. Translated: CASSYSWAATNEKLFF.

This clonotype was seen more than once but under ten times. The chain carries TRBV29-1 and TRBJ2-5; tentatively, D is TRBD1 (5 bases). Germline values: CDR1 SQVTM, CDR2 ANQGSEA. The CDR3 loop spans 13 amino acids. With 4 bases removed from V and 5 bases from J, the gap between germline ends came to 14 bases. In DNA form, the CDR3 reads TGCAGCGTTGCAACCCAGGGAAGGGAGACCCAGTACTTC. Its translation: CSVATQGRETQYF.

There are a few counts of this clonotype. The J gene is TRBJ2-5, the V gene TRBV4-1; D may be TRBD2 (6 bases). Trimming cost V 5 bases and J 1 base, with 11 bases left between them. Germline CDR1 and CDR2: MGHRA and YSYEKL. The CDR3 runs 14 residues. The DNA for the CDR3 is TGCGCCAGCAGCTCCGGGACTTTCCAAGAGACCCAGTACTTC. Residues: CASSSGTFQETQYF.

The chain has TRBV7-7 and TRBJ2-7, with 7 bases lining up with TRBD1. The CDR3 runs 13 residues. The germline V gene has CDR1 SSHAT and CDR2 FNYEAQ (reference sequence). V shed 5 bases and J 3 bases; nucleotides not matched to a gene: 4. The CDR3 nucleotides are TGTGCCAGCAGCCCGACAGGGCACTACGAGCAGTACTTC. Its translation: CASSPTGHYEQYF.

The CDR3 loop is CASSRIGEETQYF. The CDR3 nucleotides are TGTGCCAGCAGCCGAATCGGGGAAGAGACCCAGTACTTC. The V gene is TRBV7-2, the J gene TRBJ2-5; D perhaps matches TRBD2 (5 bases). CDR1 SGHTA and CDR2 FQGNSA come from the germline V gene. The CDR3 spans 13 residues. With 5 bases removed from V and 3 bases from J, the gap between germline ends came to 10 bases.